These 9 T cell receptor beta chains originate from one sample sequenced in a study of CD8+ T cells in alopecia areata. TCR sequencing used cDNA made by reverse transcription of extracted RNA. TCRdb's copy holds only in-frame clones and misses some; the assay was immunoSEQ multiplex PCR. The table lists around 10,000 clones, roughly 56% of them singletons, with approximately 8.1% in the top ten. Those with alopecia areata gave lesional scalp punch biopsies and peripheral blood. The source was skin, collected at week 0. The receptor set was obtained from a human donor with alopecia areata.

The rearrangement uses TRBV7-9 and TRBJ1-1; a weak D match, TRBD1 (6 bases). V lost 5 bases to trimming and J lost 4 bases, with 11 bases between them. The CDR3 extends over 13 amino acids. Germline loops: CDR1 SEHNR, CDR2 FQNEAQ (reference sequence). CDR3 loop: CASSPYRATEAFF. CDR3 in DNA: TGTGCCAGCAGCCCCTACAGGGCCACTGAAGCTTTCTTT.

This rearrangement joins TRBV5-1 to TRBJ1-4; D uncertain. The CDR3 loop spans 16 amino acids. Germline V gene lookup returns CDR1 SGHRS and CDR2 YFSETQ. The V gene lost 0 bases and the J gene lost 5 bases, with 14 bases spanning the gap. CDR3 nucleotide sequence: TGCGCCAGCAGCTTGGGTGCGTGGTCTCAAAATGAAAAACTGTTTTTT. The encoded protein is CASSLGAWSQNEKLFF.

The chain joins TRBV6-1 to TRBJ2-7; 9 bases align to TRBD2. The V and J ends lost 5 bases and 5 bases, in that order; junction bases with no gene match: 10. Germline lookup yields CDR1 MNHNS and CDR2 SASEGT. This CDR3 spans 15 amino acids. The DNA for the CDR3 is TGTGCCAGCAGTCCTATAGCGGGAGCTTCGAACGAGCAGTACTTC. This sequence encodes CASSPIAGASNEQYF.

The CDR3 spells CSGGTRNNEQFF. The CDR3 DNA sequence: TGCAGCGGGGGGACTAGGAACAATGAGCAGTTCTTC. V is TRBV29-1 and J is TRBJ2-1; 8 nucleotides align to TRBD2. CDR1 is SQVTM, CDR2 ANQGSEA, per germline. J gave up 5 bases and V 7 bases, and 4 bases lay outside the gene matches. CDR3 length: 12 amino acids.

In DNA form, the CDR3 reads TGTGCCAGCAGCCCGAGGGGGACAGGGAGATCGTACGAGCAGTACTTC. It is translated as CASSPRGTGRSYEQYF. The chain carries TRBV7-9 and TRBJ2-7; 9 positions agree with TRBD1. The CDR3 spans 16 residues. J was trimmed by 4 bases and V by 5 bases; bases with no gene match: 12. CDR1 and CDR2 from the germline V gene are SEHNR and FQNEAQ (reference sequence).

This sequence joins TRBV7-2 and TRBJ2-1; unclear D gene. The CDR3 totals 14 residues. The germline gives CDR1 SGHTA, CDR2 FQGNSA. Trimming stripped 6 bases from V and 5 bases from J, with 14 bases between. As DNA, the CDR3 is TGTGCCAGCAGGATAACCACCCTAAACAATGAGCAGTTCTTC. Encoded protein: CASRITTLNNEQFF.

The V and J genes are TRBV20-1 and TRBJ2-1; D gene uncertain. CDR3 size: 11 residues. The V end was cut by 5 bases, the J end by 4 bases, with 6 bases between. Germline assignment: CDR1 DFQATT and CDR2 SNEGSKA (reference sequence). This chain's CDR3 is CSADEYNEQFF. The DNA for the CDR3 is TGCAGTGCTGACGAATACAATGAGCAGTTCTTC.

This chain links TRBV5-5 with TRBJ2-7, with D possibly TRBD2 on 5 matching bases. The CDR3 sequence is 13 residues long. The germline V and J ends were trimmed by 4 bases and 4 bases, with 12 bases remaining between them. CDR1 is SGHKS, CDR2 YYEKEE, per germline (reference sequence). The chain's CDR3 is CASSPPTGYEQYF. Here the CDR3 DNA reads TGTGCCAGCAGCCCTCCGACGGGATACGAGCAGTACTTC.

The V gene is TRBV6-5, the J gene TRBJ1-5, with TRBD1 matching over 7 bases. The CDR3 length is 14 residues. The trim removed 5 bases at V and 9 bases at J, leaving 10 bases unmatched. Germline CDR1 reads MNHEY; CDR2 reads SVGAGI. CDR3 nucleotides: TGTGCCAGCAGTCCACAGGGGTTCACTCCGCCCCAGCATTTT. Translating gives CASSPQGFTPPQHF.